The present T cell receptor (beta chain) was sequenced within a study of blood T cell repertoires in COVID-19. Study-level information: In each case, the material was cDNA or gDNA derived from T cells, B-cell-depleted T cells, or PBMCs.

The table came from immunoSEQ multiplex PCR; TCRdb's copy has only in-frame clones and leaves some out. The data contain over 200,000 clones, around 85% of them singletons. In germline, CDR1 is SEHNR, CDR2 FQNEAQ (reference sequence). V shed 2 bases and J shed 4 bases, with 10 bases lying between them. The CDR3 extends over 14 amino acids. The clonotype was recovered from a man aged 40-49 years with acute or convalescent COVID-19. Sequenced input: peripheral blood. The chain couples TRBV7-9 to TRBJ2-3, with D perhaps matching TRBD1 (5 bases). CDR3 region: CASSLRGLADTQYF. In DNA, the CDR3 is TGTGCCAGCAGCTTAAGGGGCTTAGCAGATACGCAGTATTTT.